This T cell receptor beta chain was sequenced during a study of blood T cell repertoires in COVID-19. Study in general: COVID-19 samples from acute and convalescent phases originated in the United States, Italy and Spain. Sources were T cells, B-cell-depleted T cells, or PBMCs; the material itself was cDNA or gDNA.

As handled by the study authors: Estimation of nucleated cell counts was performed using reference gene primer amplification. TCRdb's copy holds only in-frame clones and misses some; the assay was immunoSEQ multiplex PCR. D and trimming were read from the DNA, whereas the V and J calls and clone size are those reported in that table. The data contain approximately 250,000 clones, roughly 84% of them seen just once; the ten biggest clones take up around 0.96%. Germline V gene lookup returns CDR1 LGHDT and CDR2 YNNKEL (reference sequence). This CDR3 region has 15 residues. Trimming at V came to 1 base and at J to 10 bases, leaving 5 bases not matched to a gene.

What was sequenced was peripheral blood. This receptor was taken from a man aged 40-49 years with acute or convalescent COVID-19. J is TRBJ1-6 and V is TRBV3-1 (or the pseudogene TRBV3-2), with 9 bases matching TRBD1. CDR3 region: CASSQGTGDGSPLHF. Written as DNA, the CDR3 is TGTGCCAGCAGCCAAGGGACAGGGGACGGCTCACCCCTCCACTTT.